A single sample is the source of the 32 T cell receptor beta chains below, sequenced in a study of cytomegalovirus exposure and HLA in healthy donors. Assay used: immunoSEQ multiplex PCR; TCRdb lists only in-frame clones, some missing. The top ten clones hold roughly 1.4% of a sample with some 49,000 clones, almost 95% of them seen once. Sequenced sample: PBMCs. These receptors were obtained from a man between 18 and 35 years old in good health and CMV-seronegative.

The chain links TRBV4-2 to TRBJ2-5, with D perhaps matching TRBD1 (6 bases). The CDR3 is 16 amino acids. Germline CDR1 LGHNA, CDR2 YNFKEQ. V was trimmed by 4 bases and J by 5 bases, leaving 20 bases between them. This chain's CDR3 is CASSPHTGMGSETQYF. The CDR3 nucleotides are TGTGCCAGCAGCCCCCACACAGGGATGGGGAGCGAGACCCAGTACTTC.

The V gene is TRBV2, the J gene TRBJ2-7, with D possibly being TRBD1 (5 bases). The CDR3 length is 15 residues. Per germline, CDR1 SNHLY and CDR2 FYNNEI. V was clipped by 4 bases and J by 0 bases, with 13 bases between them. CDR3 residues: CASSGRAGPSYEQYF. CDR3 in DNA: TGTGCCAGCAGTGGTAGGGCAGGGCCCTCCTACGAGCAGTACTTC.

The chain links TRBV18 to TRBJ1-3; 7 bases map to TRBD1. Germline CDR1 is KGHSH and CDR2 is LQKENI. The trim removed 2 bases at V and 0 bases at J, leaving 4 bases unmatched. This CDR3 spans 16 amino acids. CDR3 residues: CASSPTGARSGNTIYF. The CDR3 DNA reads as TGTGCCAGCTCACCAACAGGGGCCCGCTCTGGAAACACCATATATTTT.

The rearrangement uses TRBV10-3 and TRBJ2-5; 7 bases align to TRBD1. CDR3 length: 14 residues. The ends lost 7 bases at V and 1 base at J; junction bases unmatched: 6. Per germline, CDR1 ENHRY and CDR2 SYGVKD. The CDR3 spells CAIKEGTAQETQYF. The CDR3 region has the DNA TGTGCCATCAAGGAAGGGACAGCCCAAGAGACCCAGTACTTC.

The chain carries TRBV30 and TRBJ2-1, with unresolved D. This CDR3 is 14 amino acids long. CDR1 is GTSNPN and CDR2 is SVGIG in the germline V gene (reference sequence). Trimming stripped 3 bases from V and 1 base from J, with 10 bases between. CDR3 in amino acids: CAWRWPESYNEQFF. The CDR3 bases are TGTGCCTGGAGGTGGCCAGAATCCTACAATGAGCAGTTCTTC.

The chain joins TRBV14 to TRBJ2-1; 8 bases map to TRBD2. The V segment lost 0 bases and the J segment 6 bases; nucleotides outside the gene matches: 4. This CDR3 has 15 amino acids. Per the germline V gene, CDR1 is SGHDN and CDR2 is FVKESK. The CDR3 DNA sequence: TGTGCCAGCAGCCAAGATGGGCTAGCGGGCAATGAGCAGTTCTTC. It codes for CASSQDGLAGNEQFF.

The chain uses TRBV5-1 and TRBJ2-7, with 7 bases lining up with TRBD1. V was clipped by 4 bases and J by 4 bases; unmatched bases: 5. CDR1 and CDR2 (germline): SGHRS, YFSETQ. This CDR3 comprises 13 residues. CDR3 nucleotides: TGCGCCAGCAGCATCGTCAGGGGGTACGAGCAGTACTTC. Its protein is CASSIVRGYEQYF. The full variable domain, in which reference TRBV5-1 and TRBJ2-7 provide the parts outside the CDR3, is KAGVTQTPRYLIKTRGQQVTLSCSPISGHRSVSWYQQTPGQGLQFLFEYFSETQRNKGNFPGRFSGRQFSNSRSEMNVSTLELGDSALYLCASSIVRGYEQYFGPGTRLTVT.

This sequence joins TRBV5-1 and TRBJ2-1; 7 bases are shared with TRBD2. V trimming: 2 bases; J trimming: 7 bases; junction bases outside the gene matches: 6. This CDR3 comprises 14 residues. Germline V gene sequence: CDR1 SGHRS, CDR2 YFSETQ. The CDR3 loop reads CASSFGGNSNEQFF. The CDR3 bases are TGCGCCAGCAGCTTCGGGGGGAATTCAAATGAGCAGTTCTTC.

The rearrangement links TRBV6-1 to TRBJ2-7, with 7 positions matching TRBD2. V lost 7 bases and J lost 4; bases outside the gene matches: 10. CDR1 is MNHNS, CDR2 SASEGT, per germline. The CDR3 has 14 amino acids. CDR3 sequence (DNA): TGTGCCAGCACCATTGTCGGGAGGACGTACGAGCAGTACTTC. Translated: CASTIVGRTYEQYF.

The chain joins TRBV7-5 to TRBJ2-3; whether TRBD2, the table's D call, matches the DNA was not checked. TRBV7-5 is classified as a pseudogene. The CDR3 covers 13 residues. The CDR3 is CARTVLGTDTQYF. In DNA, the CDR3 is TGTGCCAGAACCGTTCTAGGCACAGATACGCAGTATTTT.

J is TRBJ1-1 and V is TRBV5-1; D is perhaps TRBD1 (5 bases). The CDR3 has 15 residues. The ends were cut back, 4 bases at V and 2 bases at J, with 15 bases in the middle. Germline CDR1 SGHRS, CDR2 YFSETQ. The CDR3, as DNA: TGCGCCAGCAGCGACGGTAGGACACCTAACACTGAAGCTTTCTTT. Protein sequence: CASSDGRTPNTEAFF. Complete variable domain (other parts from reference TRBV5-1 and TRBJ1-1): KAGVTQTPRYLIKTRGQQVTLSCSPISGHRSVSWYQQTPGQGLQFLFEYFSETQRNKGNFPGRFSGRQFSNSRSEMNVSTLELGDSALYLCASSDGRTPNTEAFFGQGTRLTVV.

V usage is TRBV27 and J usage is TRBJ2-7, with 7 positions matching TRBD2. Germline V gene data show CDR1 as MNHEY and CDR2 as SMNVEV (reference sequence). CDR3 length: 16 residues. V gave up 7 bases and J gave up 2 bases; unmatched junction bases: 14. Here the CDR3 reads CASKTESAGAPYEQYF. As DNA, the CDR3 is TGTGCCAGCAAGACCGAATCCGCGGGAGCCCCCTACGAGCAGTACTTC.

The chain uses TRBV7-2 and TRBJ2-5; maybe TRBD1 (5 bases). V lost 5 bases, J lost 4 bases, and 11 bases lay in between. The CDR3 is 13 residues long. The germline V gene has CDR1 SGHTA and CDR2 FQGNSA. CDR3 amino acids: CASSGVQGETQYF. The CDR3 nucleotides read TGTGCCAGCAGCGGCGTCCAGGGAGAGACCCAGTACTTC.

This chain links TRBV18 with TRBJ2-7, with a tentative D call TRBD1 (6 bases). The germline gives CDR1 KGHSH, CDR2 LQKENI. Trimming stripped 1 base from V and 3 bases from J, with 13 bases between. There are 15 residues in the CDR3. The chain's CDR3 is CASSPRAGDHYEQYF. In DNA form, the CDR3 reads TGTGCCAGCTCACCACGGGCAGGGGACCACTACGAGCAGTACTTC.

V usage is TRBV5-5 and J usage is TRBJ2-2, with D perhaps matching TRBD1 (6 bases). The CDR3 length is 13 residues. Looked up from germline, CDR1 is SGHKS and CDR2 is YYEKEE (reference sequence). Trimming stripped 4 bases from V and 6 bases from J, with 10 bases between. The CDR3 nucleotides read TGTGCCAGCAGCCTGGGGGCTGCCGGGGAGCTGTTTTTT. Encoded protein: CASSLGAAGELFF. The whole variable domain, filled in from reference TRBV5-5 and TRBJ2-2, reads DAGVTQSPTHLIKTRGQQVTLRCSPISGHKSVSWYQQVLGQGPQFIFQYYEKEERGRGNFPDRFSARQFPNYSSELNVNALLLGDSALYLCASSLGAAGELFFGEGSRLTVL.

The CDR3 sequence is CASSQDRGRVVKTQYF. The CDR3 DNA follows: TGTGCCAGCAGTCAAGACAGGGGGCGCGTAGTGAAGACCCAGTACTTC. The chain recombines TRBV6-1 with TRBJ2-5, with 10 nucleotides matching TRBD1. The CDR3 is 16 amino acids. Germline V lookup: CDR1 MNHNS, CDR2 SASEGT. V dropped 5 bases and J dropped 6; count of bases not matched to a gene: 12.

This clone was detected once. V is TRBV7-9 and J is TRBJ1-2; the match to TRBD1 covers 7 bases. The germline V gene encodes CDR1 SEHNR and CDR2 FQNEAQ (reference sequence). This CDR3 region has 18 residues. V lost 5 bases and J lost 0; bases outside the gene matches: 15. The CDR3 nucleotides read TGTGCCAGCAGCCCTAACAAGGCAGGGGGAAGAGCTAACTATGGCTACACCTTC. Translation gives CASSPNKAGGRANYGYTF.

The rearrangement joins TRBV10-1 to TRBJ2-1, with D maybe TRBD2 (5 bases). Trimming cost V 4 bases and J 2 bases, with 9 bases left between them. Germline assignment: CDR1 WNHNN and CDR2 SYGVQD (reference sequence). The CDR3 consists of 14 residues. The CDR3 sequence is CASSGGFTYNEQFF. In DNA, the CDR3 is TGCGCCAGCAGTGGCGGGTTTACCTACAATGAGCAGTTCTTC.

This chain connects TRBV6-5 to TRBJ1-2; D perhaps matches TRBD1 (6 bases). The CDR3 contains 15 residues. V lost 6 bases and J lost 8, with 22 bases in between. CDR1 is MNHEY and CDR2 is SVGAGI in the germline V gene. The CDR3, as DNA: TGTGCCAGCAGAAAAAACGGGGTGGGGGCGAACGGCTACACCTTC. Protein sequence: CASRKNGVGANGYTF.

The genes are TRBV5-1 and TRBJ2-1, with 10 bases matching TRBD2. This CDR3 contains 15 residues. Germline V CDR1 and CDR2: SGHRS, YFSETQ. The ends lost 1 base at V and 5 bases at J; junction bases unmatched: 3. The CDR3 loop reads CASSLYGLADNEQFF. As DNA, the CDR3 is TGCGCCAGCAGCTTGTACGGACTAGCGGACAATGAGCAGTTCTTC.

The CDR3 sequence is CASSESAGSSYEQYF. The CDR3 DNA sequence: TGTGCCAGCAGTGAAAGCGCGGGGAGCTCCTACGAGCAGTACTTC. V gene TRBV6-1 combines with J gene TRBJ2-7, with D possibly matching TRBD2 (6 bases). Germline V gene data show CDR1 as MNHNS and CDR2 as SASEGT. Trimming removed 2 bases from V and 0 bases from J, with 11 bases in between. This CDR3 is 15 amino acids long.

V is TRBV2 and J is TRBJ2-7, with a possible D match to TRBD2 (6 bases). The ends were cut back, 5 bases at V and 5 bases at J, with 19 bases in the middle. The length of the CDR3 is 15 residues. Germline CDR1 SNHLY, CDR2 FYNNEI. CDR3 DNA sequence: TGTGCCAGCAGTCTCGGAGGGCAGCCCGGAGACGAGCAGTACTTC. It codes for CASSLGGQPGDEQYF.

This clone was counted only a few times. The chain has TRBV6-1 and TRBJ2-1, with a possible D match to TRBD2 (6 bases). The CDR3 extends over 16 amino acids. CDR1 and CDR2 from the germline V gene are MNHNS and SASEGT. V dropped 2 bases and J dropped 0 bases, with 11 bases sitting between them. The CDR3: CASSEKGAGSYNEQFF. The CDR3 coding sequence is TGTGCCAGCAGTGAAAAGGGAGCGGGCTCCTACAATGAGCAGTTCTTC.

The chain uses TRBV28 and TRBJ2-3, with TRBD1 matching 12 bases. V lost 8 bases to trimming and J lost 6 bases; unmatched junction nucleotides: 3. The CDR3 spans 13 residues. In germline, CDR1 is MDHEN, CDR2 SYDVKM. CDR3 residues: CASWDRGLDTQYF. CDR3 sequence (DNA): TGTGCCAGCTGGGACAGGGGGCTGGATACGCAGTATTTT.

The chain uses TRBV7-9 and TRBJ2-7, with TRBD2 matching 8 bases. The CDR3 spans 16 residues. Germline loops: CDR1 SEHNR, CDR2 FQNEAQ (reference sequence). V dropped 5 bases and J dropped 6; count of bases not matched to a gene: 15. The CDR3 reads CASSAEAGALSGEQYF. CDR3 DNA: TGTGCCAGCAGCGCGGAAGCGGGAGCTCTGTCGGGCGAGCAGTACTTC.

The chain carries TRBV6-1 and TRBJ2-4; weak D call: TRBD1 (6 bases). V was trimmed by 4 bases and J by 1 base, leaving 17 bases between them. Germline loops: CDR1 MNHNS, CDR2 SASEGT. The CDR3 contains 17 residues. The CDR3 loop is CASSAPTTGWAKNIQYF. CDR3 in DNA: TGTGCCAGCAGTGCCCCGACGACAGGTTGGGCCAAAAACATTCAGTACTTC.

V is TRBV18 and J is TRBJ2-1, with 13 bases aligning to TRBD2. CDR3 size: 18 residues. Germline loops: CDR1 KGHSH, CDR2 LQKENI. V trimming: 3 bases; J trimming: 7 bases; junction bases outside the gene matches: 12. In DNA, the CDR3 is TGTGCCAGCTCACCGAGGACTAGCGGGAGTTTAGCTTCGAATGAGCAGTTCTTC. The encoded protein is CASSPRTSGSLASNEQFF.

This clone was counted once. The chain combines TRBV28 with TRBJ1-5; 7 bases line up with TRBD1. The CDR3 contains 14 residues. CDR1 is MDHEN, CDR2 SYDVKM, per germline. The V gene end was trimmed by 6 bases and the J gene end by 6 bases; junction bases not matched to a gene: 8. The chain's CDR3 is CASRTTGESQPQHF. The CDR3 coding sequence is TGTGCCAGCAGGACAACAGGGGAATCTCAGCCCCAGCATTTT.

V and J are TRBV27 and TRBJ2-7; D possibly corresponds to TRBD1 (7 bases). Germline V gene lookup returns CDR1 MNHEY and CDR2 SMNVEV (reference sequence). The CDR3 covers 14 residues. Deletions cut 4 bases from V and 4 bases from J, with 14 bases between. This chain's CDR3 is CASSWGDRNYEQYF. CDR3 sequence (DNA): TGTGCCAGCAGTTGGGGGGACAGAAATTACGAGCAGTACTTC.

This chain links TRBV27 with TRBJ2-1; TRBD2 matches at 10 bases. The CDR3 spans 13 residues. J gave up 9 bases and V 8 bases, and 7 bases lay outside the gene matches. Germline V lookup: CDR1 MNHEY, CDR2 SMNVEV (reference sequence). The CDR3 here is CASPGLAGVEQFF. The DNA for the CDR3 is TGTGCCAGCCCTGGTCTAGCGGGAGTTGAGCAGTTCTTC.

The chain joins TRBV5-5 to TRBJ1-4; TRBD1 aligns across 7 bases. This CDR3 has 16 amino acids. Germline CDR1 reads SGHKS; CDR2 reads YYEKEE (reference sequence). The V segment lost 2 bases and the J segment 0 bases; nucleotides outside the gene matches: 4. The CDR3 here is CASSFGQAATNEKLFF. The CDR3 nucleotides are TGTGCCAGCAGCTTTGGACAGGCTGCAACTAATGAAAAACTGTTTTTT.

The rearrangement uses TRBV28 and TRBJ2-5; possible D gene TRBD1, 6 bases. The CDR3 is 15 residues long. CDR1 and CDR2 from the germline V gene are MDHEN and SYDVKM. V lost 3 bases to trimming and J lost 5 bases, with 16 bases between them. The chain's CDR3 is CASSFISTGKETQYF. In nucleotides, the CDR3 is TGTGCCAGCAGTTTTATATCCACAGGGAAGGAGACCCAGTACTTC.